The following is a T cell receptor (beta chain) sequence with its context. This sample is part of a study of blood T cell repertoires in COVID-19. As processed by the authors: Cell counts per sample came from amplifying reference gene primers. Data came from immunoSEQ multiplex PCR; TCRdb stores just in-frame clones and leaves some out. That table gives V, J and clone size, and the DNA gave D and trimming. The sample contains approximately 150,000 clones, around 80% of which appear only once. Germline loops: CDR1 SGHNT, CDR2 YYREEE (reference sequence). V lost 4 bases and J lost 2; bases outside the gene matches: 5. This CDR3 region has 15 residues. Participants were placed into cohorts based on the clinical history they reported.

The chain employs TRBV5-4 and TRBJ2-7; the match to TRBD1 covers 11 bases. This clonotype was obtained from a man aged 35-49 years who had recovered from COVID-19. Sequenced sample: PBMCs or T cells enriched from blood (not recorded which). CDR3 sequence: CASSPGQGATYEQYF. The CDR3 DNA reads TGTGCCAGCAGCCCCGGACAGGGGGCCACCTACGAGCAGTACTTC.